Given below is one T cell receptor (beta chain) in context. The sample holds a few counts of this clonotype. It has no known antigen specificity. The record has no base qualities; no much larger clone is one base away. The TCR beta CDR3 regions were amplified from RNA transcripts. A first-round RT-PCR of the TCR CDR3 used the HTBI primer set with the Qiagen OneStep RT-PCR kit. Libraries were constructed in a second round of multiplex PCR, after which size selection and purification were performed. The libraries were sequenced on an Illumina HiSeq2000 using paired-end 100 bp reads. As for the original processing: SOAPnuke was used to process the raw data, removing reads that contained adapters or uncalled bases, had a mean Phred below 15, or lacked an exact match to the constant primer or identifier. COPE v1.2.5 was used to merge high-quality paired reads, and clonotypes were defined as unique nucleotide sequences. MiTCR v1.1 was used to align clonotypes to the IMGT TRBV, TRBD and TRBJ reference segments. The analysis was restricted to V-J combinations with a frequency above 0.0001, which together covered over 99% of the repertoires. A TCS score was defined as the ratio of F50 (clonal expansion) to E x V (chaos), with BLOSUM62-based TCRdist applied between CDR3 peptides within each V-J. Welch's t-statistics and random forest reduced around 520 V-J features to around 14, which were used in a naive Bayes classifier (R e1071). TCRdb's own reprocessing of the public reads used fastp at Q25 and MiXCR and kept productive beta chains. Rows with a matching CDR3 protein are joined into one entry that keeps the most common DNA and genes. Clone size and V and J calls follow TCRdb, not the original study. Present in this sample are nearly 600,000 distinct CDR3 sequences, around 13% of which were seen just once. The top ten constitute 5% to 7% of the sample.

Hyperthyroidism patients were aged 18 to 65 years and newly diagnosed, with disease duration of less than 2 months. The study excluded patients with uncontrolled infections, other autoimmune diseases, pregnancy or lactation. Diagnoses relied on clinical symptoms, serum thyroxine and TRAb, thyroid ultrasound and orbital computed tomography. Blood from progressor patients was drawn when they were first diagnosed with hyperthyroidism, before any ophthalmopathy symptoms appeared. Ficoll-Paque density gradient centrifugation was used to isolate PBMCs from around 10 ml of fresh peripheral blood. Progressor patients were first diagnosed with Graves' hyperthyroidism and then developed ophthalmopathy during follow-up. Total RNA was extracted with Trizol reagent, and quality was checked on an Agilent 2100 Bioanalyzer. This sample was included in a study of T cells in Graves' hyperthyroidism and ophthalmopathy (dated by TCRdb to between 2018 and 2020). About the study as a whole: Peripheral blood samples were taken at initial diagnosis, before any treatment was given. To identify distinguishing TCR V-J signatures, a discovery cohort of around 100 patients was used, comprising 43 with Graves' ophthalmopathy and 57 with stable Graves' hyperthyroidism. Whether ophthalmopathy could be predicted prospectively was tested in an independent validation cohort made up of 18 to 20 hyperthyroidism patients plus 17 patients who later progressed to ophthalmopathy. The 90 or so discovery patients were randomly split 7:3 into training and test sets. The study also compared thyroid tissue and blood T-cell repertoires from several Graves' hyperthyroidism patients. Following sampling, methimazole starting at 30 mg daily was given to hyperthyroidism patients, and high-dose intravenous methylprednisolone was given to ophthalmopathy patients. The paper describes TCR Vbeta CDR3 sequencing of 135 peripheral blood samples, made up of roughly 40 ophthalmopathy patients, roughly 75 hyperthyroidism patients and about 17 progressor patients. The study at large found these results: Ophthalmopathy was separated from stable hyperthyroidism by a 13 V-J signature model, with about 86% sensitivity and about 81% specificity obtained in cross-validation and 80%/75% obtained in testing. In validation, the model predicted progression to ophthalmopathy with 55% to 71% sensitivity and less than 75% specificity, a median of about 6 months before onset. Most expanded thyroid clonotypes (frequency above 0.001) were also detected in blood, suggesting blood repertoires may reflect thyroid immune responses. No statistical method was used to set the sample size in advance, and investigators knew the group allocation.

V loses 5 bases of germline sequence and J loses 2 bases, and the interval between the two ends is 15 bases. In the germline V gene, CDR1 corresponds to MNHNS and CDR2 to SASEGT. The CDR3 starts with the cysteine, ends with the phenylalanine, and has 15 residues. The CDR3 DNA has 45 bases and is translated from base 1. This TCR came from a woman aged 25-40 years with Graves' hyperthyroidism that later progressed to Graves' ophthalmopathy. What was sequenced was blood. Recombination joined TRBV6-1 with TRBJ2-5; the D gene is perhaps TRBD2, on 5 matching bases. The DNA is TGTGCCAGCAGTCCCGGACTCGACCAACAAGAGACCCAGTACTTC. It specifies CASSPGLDQQETQYF.